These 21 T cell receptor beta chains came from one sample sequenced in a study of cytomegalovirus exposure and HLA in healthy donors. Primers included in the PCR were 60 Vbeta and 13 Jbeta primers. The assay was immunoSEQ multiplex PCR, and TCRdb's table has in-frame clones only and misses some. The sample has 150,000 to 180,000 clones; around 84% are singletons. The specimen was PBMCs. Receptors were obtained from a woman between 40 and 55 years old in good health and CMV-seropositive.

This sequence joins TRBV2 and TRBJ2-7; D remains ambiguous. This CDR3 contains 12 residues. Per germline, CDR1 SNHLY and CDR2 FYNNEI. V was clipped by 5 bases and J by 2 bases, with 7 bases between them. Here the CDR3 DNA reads TGTGCCAGCAGTCGGCAGGCCTACGAGCAGTACTTC. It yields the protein CASSRQAYEQYF.

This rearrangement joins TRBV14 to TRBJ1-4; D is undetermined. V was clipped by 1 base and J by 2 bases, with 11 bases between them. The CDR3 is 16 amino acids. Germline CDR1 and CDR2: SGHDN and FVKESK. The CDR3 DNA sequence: TGTGCCAGCAGCCAAGGGTCGATCGCGACTAATGAAAAACTGTTTTTT. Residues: CASSQGSIATNEKLFF.

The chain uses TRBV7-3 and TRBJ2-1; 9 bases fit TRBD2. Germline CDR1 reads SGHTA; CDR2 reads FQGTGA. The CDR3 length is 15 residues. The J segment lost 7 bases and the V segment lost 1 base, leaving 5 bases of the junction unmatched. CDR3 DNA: TGTGCCAGCAGCTTAATTGGGCTAGCGGGGAATGAGCAGTTCTTC. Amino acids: CASSLIGLAGNEQFF. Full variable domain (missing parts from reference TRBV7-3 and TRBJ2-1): GAGVSQTPSNKVTEKGKYVELRCDPISGHTALYWYRQSLGQGPEFLIYFQGTGAADDSGLPNDRFFAVRPEGSVSTLKIQRTERGDSAVYLCASSLIGLAGNEQFFGPGTRLTVL.

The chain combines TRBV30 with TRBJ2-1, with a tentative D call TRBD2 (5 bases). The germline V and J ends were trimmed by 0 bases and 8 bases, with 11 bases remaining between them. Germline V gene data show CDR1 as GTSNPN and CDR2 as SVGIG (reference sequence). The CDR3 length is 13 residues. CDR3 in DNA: TGTGCCTGGAGTGTGAGGGTCCCTCATGAGCAGTTCTTC. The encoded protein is CAWSVRVPHEQFF.

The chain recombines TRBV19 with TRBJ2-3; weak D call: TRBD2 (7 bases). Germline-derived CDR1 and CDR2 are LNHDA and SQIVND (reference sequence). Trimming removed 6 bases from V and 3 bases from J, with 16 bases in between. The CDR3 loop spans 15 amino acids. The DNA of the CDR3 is TGTGCCAGTAGGCCGGGGGGCAGGGGAACAGATACGCAGTATTTT. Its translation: CASRPGGRGTDTQYF.

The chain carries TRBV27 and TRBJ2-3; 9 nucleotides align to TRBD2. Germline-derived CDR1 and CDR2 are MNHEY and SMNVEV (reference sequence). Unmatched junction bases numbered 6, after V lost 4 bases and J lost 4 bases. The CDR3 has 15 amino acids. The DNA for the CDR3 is TGTGCCAGCAGTTATAGCGGGAGACCGGCAGATACGCAGTATTTT. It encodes CASSYSGRPADTQYF.

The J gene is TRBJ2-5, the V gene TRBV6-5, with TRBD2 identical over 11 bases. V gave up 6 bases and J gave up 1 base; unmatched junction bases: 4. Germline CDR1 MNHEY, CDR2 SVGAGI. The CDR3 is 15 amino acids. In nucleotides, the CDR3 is TGTGCCAGCAGAGTAGCGGGAGGGCGCCAAGAGACCCAGTACTTC. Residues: CASRVAGGRQETQYF.

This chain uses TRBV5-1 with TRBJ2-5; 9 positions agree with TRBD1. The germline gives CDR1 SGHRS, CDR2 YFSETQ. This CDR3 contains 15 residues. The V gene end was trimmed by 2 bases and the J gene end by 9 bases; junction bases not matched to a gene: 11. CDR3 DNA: TGCGCCAGCAGCTTAACCGGGACAGGGAAGATTGCCCAGTACTTC. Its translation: CASSLTGTGKIAQYF.

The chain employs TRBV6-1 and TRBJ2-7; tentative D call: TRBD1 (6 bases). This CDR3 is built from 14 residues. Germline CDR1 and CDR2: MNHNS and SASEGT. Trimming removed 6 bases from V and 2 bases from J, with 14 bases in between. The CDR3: CASSYDRSTYEQYF. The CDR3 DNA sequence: TGTGCCAGCAGCTACGACAGGTCAACCTACGAGCAGTACTTC.

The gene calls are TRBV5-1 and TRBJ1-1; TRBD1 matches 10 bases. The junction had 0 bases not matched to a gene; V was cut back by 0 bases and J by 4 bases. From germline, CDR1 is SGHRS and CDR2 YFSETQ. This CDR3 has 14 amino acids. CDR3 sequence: CASSLGQGATEAFF. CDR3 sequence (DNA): TGCGCCAGCAGCTTGGGACAGGGGGCCACTGAAGCTTTCTTT.

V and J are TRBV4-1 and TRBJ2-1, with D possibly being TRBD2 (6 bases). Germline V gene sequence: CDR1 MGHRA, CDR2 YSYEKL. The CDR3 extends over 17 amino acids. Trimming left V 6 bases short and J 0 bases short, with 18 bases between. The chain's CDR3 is CASRLGKNGSSYNEQFF. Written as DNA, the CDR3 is TGCGCCAGCAGATTAGGGAAAAACGGGAGCTCCTACAATGAGCAGTTCTTC.

This CDR3 reads CARSSGQRYGYTF. The CDR3 region has the DNA TGTGCCAGAAGCTCGGGACAGAGATATGGCTACACCTTC. V is TRBV5-3 and J is TRBJ1-2, with 7 bases fitting TRBD1. TRBV5-3 falls under the ORF class, with uncertain function. This CDR3 comprises 13 residues. The trim removed 3 bases at V and 5 bases at J, leaving 4 bases unmatched.

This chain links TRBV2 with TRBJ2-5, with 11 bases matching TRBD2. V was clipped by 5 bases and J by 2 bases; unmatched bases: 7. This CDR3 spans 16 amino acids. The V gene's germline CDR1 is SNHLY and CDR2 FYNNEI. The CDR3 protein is CASSSGLAGGQETQYF. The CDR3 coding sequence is TGTGCCAGCAGTAGCGGCCTAGCGGGAGGACAAGAGACCCAGTACTTC.

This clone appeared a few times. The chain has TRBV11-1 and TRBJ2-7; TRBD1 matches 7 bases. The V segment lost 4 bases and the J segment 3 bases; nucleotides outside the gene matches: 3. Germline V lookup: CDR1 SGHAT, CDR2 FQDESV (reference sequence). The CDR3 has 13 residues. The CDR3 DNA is TGTGCCAGCAGCTGGACAGGTAACTACGAGCAGTACTTC. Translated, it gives CASSWTGNYEQYF.

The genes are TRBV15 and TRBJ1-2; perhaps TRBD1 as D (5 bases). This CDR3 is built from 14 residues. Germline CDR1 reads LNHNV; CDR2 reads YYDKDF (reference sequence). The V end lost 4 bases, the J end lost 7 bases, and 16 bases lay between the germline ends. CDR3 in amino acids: CATSKDRGISGYTF. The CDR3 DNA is TGTGCCACCAGCAAAGACCGGGGGATAAGTGGCTACACCTTC.

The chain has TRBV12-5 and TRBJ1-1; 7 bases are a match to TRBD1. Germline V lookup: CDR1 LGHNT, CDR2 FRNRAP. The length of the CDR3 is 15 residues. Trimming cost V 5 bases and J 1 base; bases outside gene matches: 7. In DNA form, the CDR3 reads TGTGCTAGTGGTGTCCCGGGACAGCAGAACACTGAAGCTTTCTTT. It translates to CASGVPGQQNTEAFF.

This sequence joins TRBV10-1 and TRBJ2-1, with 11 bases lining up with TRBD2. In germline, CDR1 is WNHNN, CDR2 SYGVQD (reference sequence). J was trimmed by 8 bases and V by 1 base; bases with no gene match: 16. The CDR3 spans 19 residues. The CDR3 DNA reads TGCGCCAGCAGTGAGTATCGATACACGACTAGCGGGATTTCCCATGAGCAGTTCTTC. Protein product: CASSEYRYTTSGISHEQFF.

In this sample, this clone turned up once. The CDR3 DNA reads TGTGCCTGGAGTTTCAGGGCTAATGAAAAACTGTTTTTT. Translation: CAWSFRANEKLFF. The chain employs TRBV30 and TRBJ1-4, with D possibly TRBD1 on 5 matching bases. In germline, CDR1 is GTSNPN, CDR2 SVGIG (reference sequence). The CDR3 consists of 13 residues. Trimming removed 2 bases at V and 3 bases at J, with 7 bases between.

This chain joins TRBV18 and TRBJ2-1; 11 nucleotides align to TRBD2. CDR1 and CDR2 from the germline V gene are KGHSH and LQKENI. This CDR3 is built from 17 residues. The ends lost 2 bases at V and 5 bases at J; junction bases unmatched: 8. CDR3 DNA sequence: TGTGCCAGCTCACCAATGACTAGCGGGATTATACACAATGAGCAGTTCTTC. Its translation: CASSPMTSGIIHNEQFF.

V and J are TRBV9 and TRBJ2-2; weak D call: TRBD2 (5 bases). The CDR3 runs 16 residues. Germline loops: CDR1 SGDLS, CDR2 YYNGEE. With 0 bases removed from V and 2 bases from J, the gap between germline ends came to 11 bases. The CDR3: CASSVASGANTGELFF. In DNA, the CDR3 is TGTGCCAGCAGCGTAGCCAGCGGAGCCAACACCGGGGAGCTGTTTTTT. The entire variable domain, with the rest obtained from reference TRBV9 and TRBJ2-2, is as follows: DSGVTQTPKHLITATGQRVTLRCSPRSGDLSVYWYQQSLDQGLQFLIQYYNGEERAKGNILERFSAQQFPDLHSELNLSSLELGDSALYFCASSVASGANTGELFFGEGSRLTVL.

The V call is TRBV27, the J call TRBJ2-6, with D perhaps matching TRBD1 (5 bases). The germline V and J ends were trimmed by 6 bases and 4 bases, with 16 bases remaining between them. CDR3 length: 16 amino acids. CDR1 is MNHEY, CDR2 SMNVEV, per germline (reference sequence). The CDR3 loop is CASRSVRVTGANVLTF. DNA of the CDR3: TGTGCCAGCAGGTCAGTCAGGGTTACGGGGGCCAACGTCCTGACTTTC.